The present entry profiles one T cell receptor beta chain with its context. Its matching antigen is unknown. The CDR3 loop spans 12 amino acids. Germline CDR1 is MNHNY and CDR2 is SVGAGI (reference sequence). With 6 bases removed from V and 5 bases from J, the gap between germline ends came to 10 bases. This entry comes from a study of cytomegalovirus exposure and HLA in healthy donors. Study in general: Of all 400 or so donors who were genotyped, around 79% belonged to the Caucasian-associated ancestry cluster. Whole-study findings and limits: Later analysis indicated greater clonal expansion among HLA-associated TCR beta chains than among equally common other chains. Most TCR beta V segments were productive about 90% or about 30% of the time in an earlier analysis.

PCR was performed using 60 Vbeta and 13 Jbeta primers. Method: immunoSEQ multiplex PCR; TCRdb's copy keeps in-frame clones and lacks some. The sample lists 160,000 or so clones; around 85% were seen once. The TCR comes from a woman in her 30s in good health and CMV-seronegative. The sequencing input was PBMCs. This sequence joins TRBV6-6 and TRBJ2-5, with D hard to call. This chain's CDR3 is CASRWRSETQYF. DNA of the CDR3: TGTGCCAGCAGGTGGCGGTCGGAGACCCAGTACTTC.